The count of the clone carrying this TCR beta chain is one. This specimen belongs to a study of control samples from healthy donors and cancer patients. In germline, CDR1 is DFQATT, CDR2 SNEGSKA (reference sequence). V was clipped by 1 base and J by 5 bases, with 5 bases between them. The CDR3 consists of 11 residues. The table came from immunoSEQ multiplex PCR; TCRdb's copy has only in-frame clones and leaves some out. The table shows approximately 210,000 clones, with 91% occurring only once. This rearrangement joins TRBV20-1 to TRBJ2-5; no clear D. This sequence originates from a man younger than 45 in good health. The sequencing sample was made of blood. The chain's CDR3 is CSARGPETQYF. In DNA, the CDR3 is TGCAGTGCTAGAGGACCGGAGACCCAGTACTTC.